Listed below are T cell receptor beta chains from one sample, sequenced in a study of long-term antiretroviral therapy in people with HIV. Method: immunoSEQ multiplex PCR; TCRdb's copy keeps in-frame clones and lacks some. The table includes 15,000 to 20,000 clones, about 81% detected once. Sample: unsorted PBMCs, taken 0.9 years after starting antiretroviral therapy. These receptors originate from a man between 18 and 35 years old with HIV. CDR3s include the opening cysteine and the closing phenylalanine or tryptophan. The order of the fields is V gene, clone size, J gene, D gene, CDR3 length, CDR3 DNA, CDR3 protein. D genes are given only for firm matches. Clone size appears in some rows only: once, few, many, or a class for an expanded clone.

>TRBV2|-|TRBJ2-5|-|12
TGTGCCAGCAGTGCCCTCCAAGAGACCCAGTACTTC
CASSALQETQYF
>TRBV6-5|-|TRBJ1-6|-|14
TGTGCCAGCAGCTTACACGGGGTAGTTTCACCCCTCCACTTT
CASSLHGVVSPLHF
>TRBV4-1|-|TRBJ1-3|-|14
TGCGCCAGCAGCCAACCCCTGCCTGGAAACACCATATATTTT
CASSQPLPGNTIYF
>TRBV2|-|TRBJ2-7|-|17
TGTGCCAGCAGTGAAAATAGTCCGGCAGGGCAACCCTACGAGCAGTACTTC
CASSENSPAGQPYEQYF
>TRBV28|-|TRBJ1-5|TRBD1|15
TGTGCCAGCAGTTCAACAGGGGATGGCAATCAGCCCCAGCATTTT
CASSSTGDGNQPQHF
>TRBV2|-|TRBJ2-1|-|15
TGTGCCAGCAGTGGCGGGGCCGAAACATATAATGAGCAGTTCTTC
CASSGGAETYNEQFF
>TRBV4-1|-|TRBJ2-7|-|17
TGCGCCAGCAGCCAAGATCGGGCAGGGTCCTACTCCTACGAGCAGTACTTC
CASSQDRAGSYSYEQYF
>TRBV6-5|-|TRBJ1-4|-|13
TGTGCCAGCAAGGGCTCAACTAATGAAAAACTGTTTTTT
CASKGSTNEKLFF
>TRBV18|-|TRBJ2-1|TRBD2|17
TGTGCCAGCTCACCAACCGGCGGGGGGGCCTTAAGCAATGAGCAGTTCTTC
CASSPTGGGALSNEQFF
>TRBV5-1|-|TRBJ1-6|-|12
TGCGCCAGTAGGGAAGGTGGTTCACCCCTCCACTTT
CASREGGSPLHF
>TRBV4-2|-|TRBJ2-7|TRBD2|16
TGTGCCAGCAGCCAAGGCGGGACTAGCGGGGAGATCGGGCAGTACTTC
CASSQGGTSGEIGQYF
>TRBV18|-|TRBJ1-5|-|18
TGTGCCAGCTCACAAAGCCGGAGGAGGGGCAATAGCAATCAGCCCCAGCATTTT
CASSQSRRRGNSNQPQHF
>TRBV7-9|-|TRBJ2-3|TRBD2|15
TGTGCCAGCAGGAAACTAGCGGGGGCTCTGGATACGCAGTATTTT
CASRKLAGALDTQYF
>TRBV7-3|-|TRBJ1-1|-|13
TGTGCCAGCAGCTTCAGCGAGAACACTGAAGCTTTCTTT
CASSFSENTEAFF
>TRBV10-3|-|TRBJ1-6|-|15
TGTGCCATCAGAACGGGGGGGCCGGATAATTCACCCCTCCACTTT
CAIRTGGPDNSPLHF
>TRBV6-1|-|TRBJ1-1|-|15
TGTGCCAGCAGTGAAGTTCGGGGTTCTCGGACTGAAGCTTTCTTT
CASSEVRGSRTEAFF
>TRBV7-2|-|TRBJ2-2|TRBD2|16
TGTGCCAGCTCGGCTAGCGGGGGGATGGTCACCGGGGAGCTGTTTTTT
CASSASGGMVTGELFF
>TRBV5-1|-|TRBJ1-2|TRBD1|15
TGCGCCAGCAGCTTGGGGGACAGGGCGTTTGGCGGCTACACCTTC
CASSLGDRAFGGYTF
>TRBV11-3|-|TRBJ2-1|-|18
TGTGCCAGCAGCCAAGTTGGGGGAAGCCTTATACCCTACAATGAGCAGTTCTTC
CASSQVGGSLIPYNEQFF
>TRBV27|-|TRBJ1-1|-|14
TGTGCCAGCACCCGACTGGGGCAGAACACTGAAGCTTTCTTT
CASTRLGQNTEAFF
>TRBV5-6|-|TRBJ1-6|-|19
TGTGCCAGCAGCTTGGATATGCGGGGACTAGGATCCTATAATTCACCCCTCCACTTT
CASSLDMRGLGSYNSPLHF
>TRBV27|-|TRBJ1-6|-|14
TGTGCCAGCAGTCAAGGGGATGGGAATTCACCCCTCCACTTT
CASSQGDGNSPLHF
>TRBV18|-|TRBJ1-4|-|15
TGTGCCAGCTCACCACCGGCCGGGTATGGCGAAAAACTGTTTTTT
CASSPPAGYGEKLFF
>TRBV5-5|-|TRBJ1-1|TRBD1|15
TGTGCCAGCAGCCCCTGGGCAGGGGGCAACACTGAAGCTTTCTTT
CASSPWAGGNTEAFF
>TRBV5-1|-|TRBJ2-7|TRBD1|15
TGCGCCAGCAGCTGGCAGGGGGCAGGCCCCTACGAGCAGTACTTC
CASSWQGAGPYEQYF
>TRBV5-1|-|TRBJ1-3|-|15
TGCGCCAGCAGCTTGGAGGGGGGGACTGGAAACACCATATATTTT
CASSLEGGTGNTIYF
>TRBV28|once|TRBJ1-5|-|12
TGTGCCAGCAGTTTGAAGAATCAGCCCCAGCATTTT
CASSLKNQPQHF
>TRBV4-1|-|TRBJ2-7|TRBD1|14
TGCGCCAGCAGCCAAGAACAGGGGAGCTACGAGCAGTACTTC
CASSQEQGSYEQYF
>TRBV28|-|TRBJ1-5|-|11
TGTGCCAGCAGTCCTAATCAGCCCCAGCATTTT
CASSPNQPQHF
>TRBV9|-|TRBJ1-2|-|15
TGTGCCAGCAGCCCGCGACAGTTTTCTAACTATGGCTACACCTTC
CASSPRQFSNYGYTF
>TRBV5-6|-|TRBJ2-2|-|17
TGTGCCAGCCACCCGGGGTGGCAGGGGAGGGACACCGGGGAGCTGTTTTTT
CASHPGWQGRDTGELFF
>TRBV19|-|TRBJ1-1|-|13
TGTGCCAGTAGTTGGAGGGGAAGCACTGAAGCTTTCTTT
CASSWRGSTEAFF
>TRBV30|few|TRBJ1-5|-|16
TGTGCCTGGAGTGTACGGGATGTTAATAGCAATCAGCCCCAGCATTTT
CAWSVRDVNSNQPQHF
>TRBV11-3|-|TRBJ2-1|-|14
TGTGCCAGCAGCTTAGATTCTATAATTAATGAGCAGTTCTTC
CASSLDSIINEQFF
>TRBV5-1|-|TRBJ1-2|-|12
TGCGCCAGCAGCGACAGGTCTTATGGCTACACCTTC
CASSDRSYGYTF
>TRBV10-2|-|TRBJ2-1|-|12
TGCGCCAGCAGTGTGGAAGTGGGTAAGCAGTTCTTC
CASSVEVGKQFF
>TRBV30|-|TRBJ2-5|TRBD2|16
TGTGCCTGGAGTGTGGGCCTAGCGGATCCACAAGAGACCCAGTACTTC
CAWSVGLADPQETQYF
>TRBV12-5|-|TRBJ2-1|TRBD1|16
TGTGCTAGTGGTTTAGACGACAGGGGGTTATACAATGAGCAGTTCTTC
CASGLDDRGLYNEQFF
>TRBV4-1|few|TRBJ2-7|-|14
TGCGCCAGCAGCCAGTCGAGAGGTGGTAGGGAGCAGTACTTC
CASSQSRGGREQYF
>TRBV28|-|TRBJ2-7|-|12
TGTGCCAGCCACTATAGGTTTTACGAGCAGTACTTC
CASHYRFYEQYF
>TRBV23-1|-|TRBJ2-7|-|15
TGCGCCAGCAGTCCTCCCAGGCGGCGAACCTACGAGCAGTACTTC
CASSPPRRRTYEQYF
>TRBV7-7|-|TRBJ2-1|-|16
TGTGCTAGCAGCGCAAATATGTGGGCGGACTACAATGAGCAGTTCTTC
CASSANMWADYNEQFF
>TRBV6-5|once|TRBJ2-7|-|14
TGTGCCAGCAGTTGGGGCCCCGGTGGCTACGAGCAGTACTTC
CASSWGPGGYEQYF
>TRBV7-8|few|TRBJ1-5|-|16
TGTGCCAGCAGCCCACCTCGGTCCCCTAGCAATCAGCCCCAGCATTTT
CASSPPRSPSNQPQHF
>TRBV29-1|-|TRBJ1-1|TRBD1|13
TGCAGCGCCGACAGGGGAATGAACACTGAAGCTTTCTTT
CSADRGMNTEAFF
>TRBV11-3|-|TRBJ2-3|TRBD1|15
TGTGCCAGCAGCTGGGGGACAGGGGACGGAGATACGCAGTATTTT
CASSWGTGDGDTQYF
>TRBV5-6|-|TRBJ1-1|-|14
TGTGCCAGCAGCCCCCGCGGGGGGCTGGCTGAAGCTTTCTTT
CASSPRGGLAEAFF
>TRBV4-1|few|TRBJ1-5|TRBD1|16
TGCGCCAGCAGCCAAGATGGGGACAGAAGCAATCAGCCCCAGCATTTT
CASSQDGDRSNQPQHF
>TRBV28|-|TRBJ1-5|TRBD1|16
TGTGCCAGCAGTTGGACAGGGGGCAATAGCAATCAGCCCCAGCATTTT
CASSWTGGNSNQPQHF
>TRBV25-1|-|TRBJ1-3|-|16
TGTGCCAGCAGGAGCCTAAAGGGTGAGGGTGGAAACACCATATATTTT
CASRSLKGEGGNTIYF